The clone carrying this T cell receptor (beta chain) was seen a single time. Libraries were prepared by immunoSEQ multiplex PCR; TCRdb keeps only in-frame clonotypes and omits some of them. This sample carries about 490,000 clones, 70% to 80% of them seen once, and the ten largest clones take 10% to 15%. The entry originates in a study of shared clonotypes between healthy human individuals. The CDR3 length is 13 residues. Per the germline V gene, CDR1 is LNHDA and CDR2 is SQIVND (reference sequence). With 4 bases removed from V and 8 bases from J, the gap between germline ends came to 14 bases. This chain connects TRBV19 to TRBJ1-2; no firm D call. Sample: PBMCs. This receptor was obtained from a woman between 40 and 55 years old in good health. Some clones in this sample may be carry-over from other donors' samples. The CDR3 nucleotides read TGTGCCAGTAGTAGGGCGGCAGCAGACGGCTACACCTTC. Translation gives CASSRAAADGYTF.